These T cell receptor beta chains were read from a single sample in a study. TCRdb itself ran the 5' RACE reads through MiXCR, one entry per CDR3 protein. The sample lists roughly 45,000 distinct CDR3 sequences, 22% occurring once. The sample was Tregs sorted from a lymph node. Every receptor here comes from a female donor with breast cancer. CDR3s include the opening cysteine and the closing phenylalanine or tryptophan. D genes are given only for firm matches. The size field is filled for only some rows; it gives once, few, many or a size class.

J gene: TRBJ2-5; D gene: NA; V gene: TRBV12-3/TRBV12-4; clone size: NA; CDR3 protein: CASSLTLSGETQYF; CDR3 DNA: TGTGCCAGCAGTCTGACTTTATCCGGAGAGACCCAGTACTTC
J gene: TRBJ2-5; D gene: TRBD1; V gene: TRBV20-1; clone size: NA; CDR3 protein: CSAERDRGGETQYF; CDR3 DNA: TGCAGTGCTGAACGGGACAGGGGGGGAGAGACCCAGTACTTC
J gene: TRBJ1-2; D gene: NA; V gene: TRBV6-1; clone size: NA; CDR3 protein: CASSARTYGYTF; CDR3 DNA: TGTGCCAGCAGTGCGCGTACCTATGGCTACACCTTC
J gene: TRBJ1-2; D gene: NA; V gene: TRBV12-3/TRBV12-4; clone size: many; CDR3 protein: CASSSQDNYGYTF; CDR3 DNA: TGTGCCAGCAGTTCGCAAGATAACTATGGCTACACCTTC
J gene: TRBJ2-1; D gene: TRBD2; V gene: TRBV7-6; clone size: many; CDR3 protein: CASSPSGASGSIYNEQFF; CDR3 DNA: TGTGCCAGCAGCCCCTCTGGGGCTAGCGGGTCCATTTACAATGAGCAGTTCTTC
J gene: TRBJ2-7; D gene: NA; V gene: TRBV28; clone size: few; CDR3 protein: CASSFALYEQYF; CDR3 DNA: TGTGCCAGCAGTTTTGCGCTCTACGAGCAGTACTTC
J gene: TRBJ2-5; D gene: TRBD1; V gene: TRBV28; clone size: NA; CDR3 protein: CASIPGQGARETQYF; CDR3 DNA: TGTGCCAGCATACCGGGACAGGGGGCTCGGGAGACCCAGTACTTC
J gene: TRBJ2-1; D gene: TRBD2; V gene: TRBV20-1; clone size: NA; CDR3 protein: CSALTGLAGYNEQFF; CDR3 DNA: TGCAGTGCGTTAACCGGCCTAGCGGGTTACAATGAGCAGTTCTTC
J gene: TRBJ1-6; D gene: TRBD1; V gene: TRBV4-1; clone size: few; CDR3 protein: CASSQALGTGGGSPLHF; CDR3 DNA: TGCGCCAGCAGCCAAGCCCTTGGGACAGGGGGAGGGTCACCCCTCCACTTT
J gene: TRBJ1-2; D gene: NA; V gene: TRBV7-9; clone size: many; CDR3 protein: CASSLNLGEYGYTF; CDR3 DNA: TGTGCCAGCAGCTTAAATCTTGGAGAGTATGGCTACACCTTC
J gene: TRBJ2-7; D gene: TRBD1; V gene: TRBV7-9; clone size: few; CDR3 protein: CASSPGETGNKVRYF; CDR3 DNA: TGTGCCAGCAGCCCTGGGGAGACAGGGAACAAGGTGCGGTACTTC
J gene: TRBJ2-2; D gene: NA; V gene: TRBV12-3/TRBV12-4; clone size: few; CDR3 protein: CASSTHGGVSGELFF; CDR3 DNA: TGTGCCAGCAGTACACATGGAGGGGTATCCGGGGAGCTGTTTTTT
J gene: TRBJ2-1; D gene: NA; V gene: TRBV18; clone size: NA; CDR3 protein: CASSPGYSGSYNEQFF; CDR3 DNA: TGTGCCAGCTCACCAGGGTATTCAGGGTCCTACAATGAGCAGTTCTTC
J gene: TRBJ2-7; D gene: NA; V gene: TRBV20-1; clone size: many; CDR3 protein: CSARGGPAYEQYF; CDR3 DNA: TGCAGTGCTAGAGGTGGGCCGGCCTACGAGCAGTACTTC
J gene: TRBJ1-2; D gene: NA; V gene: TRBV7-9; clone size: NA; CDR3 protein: CASSSVQIYNYGYTF; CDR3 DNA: TGTGCCAGCAGCTCCGTACAGATTTACAACTATGGCTACACCTTC